The sequence of this T cell receptor (beta chain) was determined in a study of T cells in Graves' hyperthyroidism and ophthalmopathy (dated by TCRdb to about 2019). For the wider study: Peripheral blood was sampled at the time of initial diagnosis, prior to any treatment. Thyroid tissue and blood T-cell repertoires from about six Graves' hyperthyroidism patients were also compared in the study. An independent validation cohort of around 19 hyperthyroidism patients and some 15 patients who later progressed to ophthalmopathy tested prospective prediction of ophthalmopathy. TCR Vbeta CDR3 sequencing of some 140 peripheral blood samples (under 45 ophthalmopathy, approximately 80 hyperthyroidism and roughly 17 progressor patients) is reported in the paper. To identify TCR V-J signatures that set the groups apart, the researchers used a discovery cohort of more than 95 patients, made up of approximately 43 with Graves' ophthalmopathy and about 55 with stable Graves' hyperthyroidism. Once sampling was done, hyperthyroidism patients were given methimazole at a starting dose of 30 mg daily, whereas ophthalmopathy patients were given high-dose intravenous methylprednisolone. For training and testing, the 95 to 100 patients in the discovery cohort were randomly divided in a 7:3 ratio. Study-wide conclusions, independent of this receptor: Sample size was not statistically predetermined, and blinding of investigators to group allocation was not performed. A 13 V-J signature model separated ophthalmopathy from stable hyperthyroidism, with 87.88% sensitivity and 81.08% specificity in cross-validation and 80%/75% in testing. Blood samples also contained most of the expanded thyroid clonotypes (frequency above 0.001), which suggests that blood repertoires may reflect thyroid immune responses. During validation, the model predicted progression to ophthalmopathy a median of roughly 7.1 months ahead of onset, with around 71% sensitivity and almost 75% specificity.

In the germline V gene, CDR1 corresponds to MNHNS and CDR2 to SASEGT. The CDR3 has 13 amino acids, counting the end cysteine and phenylalanine. Kept here is only the CDR3 DNA, which spans 39 bases and is read in frame from base 1. Trimming takes 7 bases off V and 5 bases off J; junction bases not matched to a gene: 7. Stable Graves' hyperthyroidism was defined as the absence of progression to ophthalmopathy over 18 months of follow-up. Hyperthyroidism patients were newly diagnosed, with disease duration under 2 months, and aged 18 to 65 years. Any patient with an uncontrolled infection, another autoimmune disease, pregnancy or lactation was excluded. Diagnoses relied on clinical symptoms, serum thyroxine and TRAb, thyroid ultrasound and orbital computed tomography. PBMCs were separated from 7.5 to 10 ml of fresh peripheral blood using Ficoll-Paque density gradient centrifugation. Trizol reagent was used to extract total RNA, and RNA quality was then checked on an Agilent 2100 Bioanalyzer.

The TCR beta CDR3 regions were amplified from the RNA transcripts. The first round of RT-PCR for the TCR CDR3 was performed with the HTBI primer set and the Qiagen OneStep RT-PCR kit. Libraries were constructed in a second round of multiplex PCR, after which size selection and purification were carried out. The libraries were sequenced on an Illumina HiSeq2000 using paired-end 100 bp reads. On the study's bioinformatics: SOAPnuke was used to process the raw data, with reads discarded if the reads contained adapters or uncalled bases, had a mean Phred below 15, or lacked an exact constant-primer or identifier match. COPE v1.2.5 was used to merge high-quality paired reads, and clonotypes were defined as unique nucleotide sequences. Clonotypes were aligned to IMGT TRBV, TRBD and TRBJ reference segments using MiTCR v1.1. Only V-J combinations with frequency above 0.0001, covering 99.2% of repertoires, were analysed. A TCS score was defined as the ratio between F50 (clonal expansion) and ExV (chaos), using BLOSUM62-based TCRdist between CDR3 peptides within each V-J. Welch's t-statistics and random forest reduced roughly 540 V-J features to 10 to 15, which were used in a naive Bayes classifier (R e1071). TCRdb reworked the public reads: Q25 trimming with fastp, MiXCR clone assembly, productive beta chains retained. Duplicate CDR3 protein sequences are folded into a single record with the most common DNA and genes. These V and J calls derive from TCRdb rather than the authors' analysis. The sample profile shows 600,000 or so distinct CDR3 sequences; 16% of them were found once. The ten most abundant clones make up 3.8% of the sample.

This clonotype was counted many times. This receptor's antigen is unknown. The record has no base qualities; no much larger clone is one base away. In this chain, TRBV6-1 is recombined with TRBJ2-5; TRBD2 matches 7 bases in the middle. Sequencing used blood. This clonotype was sampled from a woman in her 30s with Graves' hyperthyroidism. The DNA sequence is TGTGCCAGCACCGACGGGGGGAGGGAGACCCAGTACTTC. It is translated as CASTDGGRETQYF.